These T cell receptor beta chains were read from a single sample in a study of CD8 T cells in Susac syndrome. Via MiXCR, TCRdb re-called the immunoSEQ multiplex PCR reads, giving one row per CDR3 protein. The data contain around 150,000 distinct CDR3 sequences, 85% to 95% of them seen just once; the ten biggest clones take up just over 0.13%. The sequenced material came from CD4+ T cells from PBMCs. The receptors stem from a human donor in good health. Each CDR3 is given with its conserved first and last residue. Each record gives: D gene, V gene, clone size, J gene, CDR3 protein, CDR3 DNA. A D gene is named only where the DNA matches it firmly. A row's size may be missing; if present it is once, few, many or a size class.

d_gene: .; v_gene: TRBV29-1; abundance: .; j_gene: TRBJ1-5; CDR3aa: CSVGMGSYSNQPQHF; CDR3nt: TGCAGCGTTGGTATGGGGAGCTATAGCAATCAGCCCCAGCATTTT
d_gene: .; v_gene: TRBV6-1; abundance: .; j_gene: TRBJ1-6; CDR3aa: CASSEAGESSYNSPLHF; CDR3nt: TGTGCCAGCAGTGAAGCCGGGGAAAGCTCCTATAATTCACCCCTCCACTTT
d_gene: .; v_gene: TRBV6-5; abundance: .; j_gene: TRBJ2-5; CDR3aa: CASSYSGRVQETQYF; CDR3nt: TGTGCCAGCAGTTACTCAGGCAGGGTCCAAGAGACCCAGTACTTC
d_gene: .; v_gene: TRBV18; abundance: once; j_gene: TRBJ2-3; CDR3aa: CASSPPSANPGSDTQYF; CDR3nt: TGTGCCAGCTCACCACCCTCAGCTAATCCCGGATCAGATACGCAGTATTTT
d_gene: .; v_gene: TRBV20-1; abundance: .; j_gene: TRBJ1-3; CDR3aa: CSAPDSYSGNTIYF; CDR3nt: TGCAGTGCTCCGGACAGCTACTCTGGAAACACCATATATTTT
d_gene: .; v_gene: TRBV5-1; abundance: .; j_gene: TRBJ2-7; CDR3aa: CASSSPSYEQYF; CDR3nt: TGCGCCAGCAGTTCTCCCTCCTACGAGCAGTACTTC
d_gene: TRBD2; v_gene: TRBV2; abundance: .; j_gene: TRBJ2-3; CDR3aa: CASSIAGGTDTQYF; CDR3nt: TGTGCCAGCAGTATAGCGGGGGGCACAGATACGCAGTATTTT
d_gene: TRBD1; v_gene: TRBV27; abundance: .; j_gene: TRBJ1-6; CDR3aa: CASSLRDSANSPLHF; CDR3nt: TGTGCCAGCAGCCTCCGGGACAGTGCTAATTCACCCCTCCACTTT
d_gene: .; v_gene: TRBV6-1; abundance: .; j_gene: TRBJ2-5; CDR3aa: CASSETGFGLQETQYF; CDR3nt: TGTGCCAGCAGTGAAACGGGATTTGGGCTCCAAGAGACCCAGTACTTC
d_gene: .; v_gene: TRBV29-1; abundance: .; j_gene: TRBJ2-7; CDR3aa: CSVVGQGRGEQYF; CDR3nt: TGCAGCGTTGTTGGGCAGGGGAGGGGCGAGCAGTACTTC
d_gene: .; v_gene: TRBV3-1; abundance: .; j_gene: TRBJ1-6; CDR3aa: CASSQEIQLSPLHF; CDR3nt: TGTGCCAGCAGCCAAGAAATACAACTTTCACCCCTCCACTTT
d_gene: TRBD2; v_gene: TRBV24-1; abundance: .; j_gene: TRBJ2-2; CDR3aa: CATSEASGSGELFF; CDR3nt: TGTGCCACCAGTGAGGCTAGCGGATCCGGGGAGCTGTTTTTT
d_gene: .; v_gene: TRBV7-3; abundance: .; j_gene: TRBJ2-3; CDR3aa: CASSLGPGNTDTQYF; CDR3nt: TGTGCCAGCAGCTTAGGACCCGGGAACACAGATACGCAGTATTTT
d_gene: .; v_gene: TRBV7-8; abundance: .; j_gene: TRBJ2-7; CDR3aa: CASSLAGGTGEQYF; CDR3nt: TGTGCCAGCAGCTTAGCTGGCGGGACGGGAGAGCAGTACTTC
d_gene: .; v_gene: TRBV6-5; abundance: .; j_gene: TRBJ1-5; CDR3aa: CASSYSGIDQPQHF; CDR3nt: TGTGCCAGCAGTTACTCAGGGATTGATCAGCCCCAGCATTTT
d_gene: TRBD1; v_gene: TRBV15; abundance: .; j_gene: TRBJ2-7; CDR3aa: CATSRGRQGVDEQYF; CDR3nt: TGTGCCACCAGCAGAGGACGACAGGGTGTCGACGAGCAGTACTTC
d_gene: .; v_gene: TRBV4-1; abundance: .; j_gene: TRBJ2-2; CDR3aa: CASSQGEQALTGELFF; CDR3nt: TGCGCCAGCAGCCAAGGTGAACAGGCCCTCACCGGGGAGCTGTTTTTT
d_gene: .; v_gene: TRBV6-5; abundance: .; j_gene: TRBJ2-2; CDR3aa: CASSMIPNTGELFF; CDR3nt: TGTGCCAGCAGCATGATACCGAACACCGGGGAGCTGTTTTTT
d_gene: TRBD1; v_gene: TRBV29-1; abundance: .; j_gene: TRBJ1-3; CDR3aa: CSGIQGPGNTIYF; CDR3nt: TGCAGCGGGATACAGGGGCCTGGAAACACCATATATTTT
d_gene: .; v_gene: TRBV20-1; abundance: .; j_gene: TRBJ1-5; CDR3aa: CSARDQHF; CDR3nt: TGCAGTGCTAGAGATCAGCATTTT
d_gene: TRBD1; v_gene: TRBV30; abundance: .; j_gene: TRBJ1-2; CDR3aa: CACQQGAGGYTF; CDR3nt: TGTGCCTGCCAACAGGGGGCGGGTGGCTACACCTTC
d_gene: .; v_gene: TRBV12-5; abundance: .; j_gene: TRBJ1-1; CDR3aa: CASGLRVGTEAFF; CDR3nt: TGTGCTAGTGGTTTGAGGGTAGGAACTGAAGCTTTCTTT
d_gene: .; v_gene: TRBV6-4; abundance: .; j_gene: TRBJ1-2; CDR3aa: CASSDNGQSRSYTF; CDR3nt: TGTGCCAGCAGTGACAATGGCCAAAGTCGGAGCTACACCTTC
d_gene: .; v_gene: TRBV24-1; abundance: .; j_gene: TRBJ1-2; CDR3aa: CATSDGRGTGGYTF; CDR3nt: TGTGCCACCAGTGACGGTAGGGGGACTGGTGGCTACACCTTC
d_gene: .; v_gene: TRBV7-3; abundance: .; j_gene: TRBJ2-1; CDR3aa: CASQQGQNNEQFF; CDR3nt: TGTGCCAGTCAACAGGGTCAAAACAATGAGCAGTTCTTC
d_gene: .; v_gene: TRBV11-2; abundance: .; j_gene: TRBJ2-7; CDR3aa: CASSLTGLNEQYF; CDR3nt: TGTGCCAGCAGCTTAACAGGACTCAACGAGCAGTACTTC
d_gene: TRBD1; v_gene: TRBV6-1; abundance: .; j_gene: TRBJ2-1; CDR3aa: CASRALRQGRGEQFF; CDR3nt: TGTGCCAGCAGGGCCCTCCGACAGGGCCGAGGTGAGCAGTTCTTC
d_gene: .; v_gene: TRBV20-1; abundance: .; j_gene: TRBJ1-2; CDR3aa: CSPGTYGYTF; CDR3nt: TGCAGTCCCGGGACCTATGGCTACACCTTC
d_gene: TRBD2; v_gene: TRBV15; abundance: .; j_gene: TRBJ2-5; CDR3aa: CATSRDDAGGGETQYF; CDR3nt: TGTGCCACCAGCAGAGACGACGCGGGGGGCGGAGAGACCCAGTACTTC
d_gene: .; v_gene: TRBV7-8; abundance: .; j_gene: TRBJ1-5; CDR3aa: CASSLGGNSRVGQPQHF; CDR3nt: TGTGCCAGCAGCTTAGGGGGAAATTCCAGGGTCGGTCAGCCCCAGCATTTT
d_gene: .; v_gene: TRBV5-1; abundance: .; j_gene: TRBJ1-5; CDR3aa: CASGVGYSNQPQHF; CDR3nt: TGCGCCAGCGGGGTCGGCTACAGCAATCAGCCCCAGCATTTT
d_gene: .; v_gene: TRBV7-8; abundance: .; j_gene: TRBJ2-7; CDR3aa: CASSFISYEQYF; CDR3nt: TGTGCCAGCAGCTTCATCTCCTACGAGCAGTACTTC
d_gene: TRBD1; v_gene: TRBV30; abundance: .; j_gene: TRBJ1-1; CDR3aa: CARGRSRDRPTEAFF; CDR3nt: TGTGCCCGGGGGAGGAGTCGGGACAGGCCCACTGAAGCTTTCTTT
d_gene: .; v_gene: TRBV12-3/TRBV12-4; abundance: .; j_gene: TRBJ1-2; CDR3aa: CASRGDGMEGYTF; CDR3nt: TGTGCCAGCAGGGGGGACGGCATGGAGGGCTACACCTTC
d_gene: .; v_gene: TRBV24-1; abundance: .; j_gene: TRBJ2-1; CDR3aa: CATSDLSEQFF; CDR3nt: TGTGCCACCAGTGATTTGTCGGAGCAGTTCTTC
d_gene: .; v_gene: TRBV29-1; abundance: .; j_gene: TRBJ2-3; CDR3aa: CSVDVGLSTDTQYF; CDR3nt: TGCAGCGTTGATGTGGGGTTGTCCACAGATACGCAGTATTTT